Below, one T cell receptor (beta chain) is given with its context. The source of the sample is a study of cytomegalovirus exposure and HLA in healthy donors. Researchers ran the PCR with 60 Vbeta and 13 Jbeta primers. TCRdb keeps only in-frame clones here, not all; method: immunoSEQ multiplex PCR. This table holds approximately 220,000 clones, 75% to 80% found once. Input material: PBMCs. The origin of this receptor is a man younger than 35 in good health and CMV-seronegative.

The CDR3 nucleotides read TGCAGCGTTGTATGGACAGGAGACACCGGGGAGCTGTTTTTT. Protein product: CSVVWTGDTGELFF. This rearrangement joins TRBV29-1 to TRBJ2-2, with TRBD1 matching 7 bases. Trimming removed 4 bases from V and 3 bases from J; junction bases left unmatched: 5. Germline V gene data show CDR1 as SQVTM and CDR2 as ANQGSEA. The CDR3 is made up of 14 amino acids.